The 2 T cell receptor beta chains below were found in one sample sequenced in a study of T cell changes during pregnancy in multiple sclerosis. Only in-frame clones appear in the TCRdb table, and some are missing; sequencing was by immunoSEQ multiplex PCR. Of over 50,000 clones listed, less than 95% are singletons. The sequencing here drew on peripheral blood, taken in the first trimester of pregnancy. The receptors shown here come from a female donor in good health, enrolled as a control in a pregnancy study.

V is TRBV2 and J is TRBJ1-5; 7 nucleotides match TRBD1. The V gene's germline CDR1 is SNHLY and CDR2 FYNNEI. V lost 4 bases to trimming and J lost 7 bases; unmatched junction nucleotides: 7. The CDR3 totals 14 residues. The CDR3 DNA reads as TGTGCCAGCAGTGCAGGGGGGTTAGGCCAGCCCCAGCATTTT. Protein: CASSAGGLGQPQHF.

This chain uses TRBV5-1 with TRBJ2-2; tentative D call: TRBD2 (7 bases). Germline V gene lookup returns CDR1 SGHRS and CDR2 YFSETQ. The CDR3 has 13 residues. The V and J ends lost 6 bases and 7 bases respectively, with 13 bases between them. The CDR3: CASNPGGHGELFF. CDR3 in DNA: TGCGCCAGCAATCCGGGGGGCCACGGGGAGCTGTTTTTT.